The next 18 T cell receptor beta chains were all read from a single sample in a study of cytomegalovirus exposure and HLA in healthy donors (dated by TCRdb to 2016 to 2017). Receptor libraries were prepared by the immunoSEQ multiplex PCR assay. The multiplex PCR relied on a mix of 60 forward primers for TCR Vbeta segments and 13 reverse primers for TCR Jbeta segments. The table comes from immuneACCESS by way of TCRdb, which keeps in-frame sequences with V and J called. Part of the clones is missing from these tables; in studies checked, under half for an unresolved V gene and the rest for unknown reasons. In all, the sample holds 90,000 to 110,000 clones, and over 70% of those were seen once. The biggest ten clones account for under 1.5% of the sample. The sample was PBMCs. All receptors derive from a man in his forties or fifties in good health and CMV-seronegative.

The chain has TRBV2 and TRBJ2-7, with TRBD2 as a possible D gene (7 bases). This CDR3 contains 13 residues. The germline V gene encodes CDR1 SNHLY and CDR2 FYNNEI. V lost 7 bases and J lost 2, with 12 bases in between. CDR3 DNA sequence: TGTGCCAGCACCCGGGGGGCCCCCTACGAGCAGTACTTC. Amino acids: CASTRGAPYEQYF.

This rearrangement joins TRBV5-4 to TRBJ2-6; 7 positions agree with TRBD2. This CDR3 has 19 residues. Germline-derived CDR1 and CDR2 are SGHNT and YYREEE (reference sequence). The trim removed 0 bases at V and 4 bases at J, leaving 13 bases unmatched. Written as DNA, the CDR3 is TGTGCCAGCAGCTTGGGGGCGGGAGACCTCTTCTGGGGGGCCAACGTCCTGACTTTC. It codes for CASSLGAGDLFWGANVLTF.

The gene calls are TRBV7-9 and TRBJ2-1, with D unclear. CDR1 SEHNR and CDR2 FQNEAQ come from the germline V gene (reference sequence). Trimming left V 4 bases short and J 0 bases short, with 10 bases between. The CDR3 runs to 15 residues. The CDR3 DNA sequence: TGTGCCAGCAGCTCAGCGCGCTACTCCTACAATGAGCAGTTCTTC. It is translated as CASSSARYSYNEQFF. Based on the CDR3 plus reference TRBV7-9 and TRBJ2-1, the full variable domain is DTGVSQNPRHKITKRGQNVTFRCDPISEHNRLYWYRQTLGQGPEFLTYFQNEAQLEKSRLLSDRFSAERPKGSFSTLEIQRTEQGDSAMYLCASSSARYSYNEQFFGPGTRLTVL.

The table lists this clone with a few counts. The chain couples TRBV19 to TRBJ1-5, with D possibly TRBD1 on 6 matching bases. Germline assignment: CDR1 LNHDA and CDR2 SQIVND (reference sequence). V lost 7 bases and J lost 0, with 13 bases in between. The CDR3 consists of 15 residues. The CDR3, as DNA: TGTGCCAGTACCCCGGACAGTCATAGCAATCAGCCCCAGCATTTT. Translation gives CASTPDSHSNQPQHF.

This clone turned up a few times. The V gene is TRBV27, the J gene TRBJ2-5; D is ambiguous. V was trimmed by 0 bases and J by 3 bases, leaving 14 bases between them. CDR3 length: 16 amino acids. Per the germline V gene, CDR1 is MNHEY and CDR2 is SMNVEV (reference sequence). The CDR3 bases are TGTGCCAGCAGTTTATCTTTGGGCCCACGCAAAGAGACCCAGTACTTC. Translated: CASSLSLGPRKETQYF.

The chain links TRBV27 to TRBJ2-7, with TRBD2 matching over 7 bases. The germline gives CDR1 MNHEY, CDR2 SMNVEV (reference sequence). Trimming removed 5 bases from V and 2 bases from J; junction bases left unmatched: 9. There are 15 residues in the CDR3. The CDR3 region has the DNA TGTGCCAGCAGTCCGGGGCCAGCGGGAACCTACGAGCAGTACTTC. Amino acids: CASSPGPAGTYEQYF.

The rearrangement joins TRBV4-1 to TRBJ2-3, with D possibly being TRBD2 (5 bases). The CDR3 is 16 residues long. Germline V gives CDR1 MGHRA, CDR2 YSYEKL. The V end was cut by 6 bases, the J end by 2 bases, with 18 bases between. The CDR3 sequence is CASRTNLAANTDTQYF. The CDR3 DNA reads TGCGCCAGCAGGACGAATCTAGCTGCCAACACAGATACGCAGTATTTT.

The chain carries TRBV10-1 and TRBJ2-7, with D possibly TRBD1 on 8 matching bases. V was shortened by 6 bases and J by 3 bases, with 15 bases between the two germline ends. The CDR3 runs 14 residues. From germline, CDR1 is WNHNN and CDR2 SYGVQD (reference sequence). The DNA of the CDR3 is TGCGCCAGCAGCGGGGGGACAGGATTCTACGAGCAGTACTTC. Encoded protein: CASSGGTGFYEQYF.

The V and J genes are TRBV27 and TRBJ2-7; 8 positions match TRBD2. Germline CDR1 MNHEY, CDR2 SMNVEV (reference sequence). V shed 6 bases, J shed 2 bases, and the junction held 6 bases outside the gene matches. CDR3 length equals 14 residues. CDR3 DNA sequence: TGTGCCAGCAGCCGGGGGGGCGGGACCTACGAGCAGTACTTC. It yields the protein CASSRGGGTYEQYF.

This chain links TRBV5-1 with TRBJ2-1, with 9 bases lining up with TRBD1. This CDR3 spans 14 amino acids. Germline V gene sequence: CDR1 SGHRS, CDR2 YFSETQ. Unmatched junction bases numbered 1, after V lost 6 bases and J lost 0 bases. The CDR3 nucleotides read TGCGCCAGCAACAGGGGGCACTCCTACAATGAGCAGTTCTTC. Translated: CASNRGHSYNEQFF.

This clone was picked up one time. This rearrangement joins TRBV27 to TRBJ1-2, with D possibly TRBD1 on 6 matching bases. There are 14 residues in the CDR3. V shed 4 bases and J shed 1 base, with 10 bases lying between them. From germline, CDR1 is MNHEY and CDR2 SMNVEV (reference sequence). CDR3 DNA sequence: TGTGCCAGCAGTTACAGGGAACATAACTATGGCTACACCTTC. Its translation: CASSYREHNYGYTF.

The chain couples TRBV18 to TRBJ2-3; TRBD2 matches 8 bases. Trimming at V came to 6 bases and at J to 6 bases, leaving 2 bases not matched to a gene. From germline, CDR1 is KGHSH and CDR2 LQKENI. CDR3 length equals 12 residues. CDR3 protein: CASSRTSDTQYF. For the CDR3, the DNA is TGTGCCAGCTCCCGGACTAGCGATACGCAGTATTTT.

A few counts support this clone. The sample contains more than one DNA sequence encoding this CDR3. The J gene is TRBJ2-5, the V gene TRBV7-9, with a tentative D call TRBD2 (6 bases). With 5 bases removed from V and 4 bases from J, the gap between germline ends came to 11 bases. In germline, CDR1 is SEHNR, CDR2 FQNEAQ (reference sequence). The CDR3 covers 13 residues. The CDR3: CASSPRGGETQYF. The CDR3 DNA follows: TGTGCCAGCAGCCCACGGGGAGGAGAGACCCAGTACTTC.

V gene TRBV25-1 combines with J gene TRBJ1-5, with unresolved D. The V gene lost 3 bases and the J gene lost 15 bases, with 12 bases spanning the gap. Germline V gene sequence: CDR1 MGHDK, CDR2 SYGVNS. CDR3 length equals 11 residues. CDR3 sequence reads: CASSEGTRRHF. CDR3 DNA: TGTGCCAGCAGTGAGGGCACGCGCCGGCATTTT.

This clone was recorded once. Other DNA sequences in this sample translate to the same CDR3. The chain combines TRBV7-9 with TRBJ1-2, with TRBD1 matching over 10 bases. The CDR3 spans 16 residues. J was trimmed by 2 bases and V by 4 bases; bases with no gene match: 7. Germline CDR1 SEHNR, CDR2 FQNEAQ (reference sequence). CDR3 protein: CASSYRQGAGNYGYTF. The DNA for the CDR3 is TGTGCCAGCAGCTACCGACAGGGGGCTGGCAACTATGGCTACACCTTC.

The chain is built from TRBV5-6 and TRBJ1-1; D unclear. The CDR3 spans 16 residues. V was shortened by 4 bases and J by 4 bases, with 20 bases between the two germline ends. Germline CDR1 is SGHDT and CDR2 is YYEEEE. The CDR3 region is CASSLWGGPKGTEAFF. For the CDR3, the DNA is TGTGCCAGCAGCCTGTGGGGAGGTCCTAAGGGCACTGAAGCTTTCTTT.

V usage is TRBV11-2 and J usage is TRBJ2-7; 7 bases are a match to TRBD1. Trimming took 6 bases from V and 4 from J; bases not matched to a gene: 15. From germline, CDR1 is SGHAT and CDR2 FQNNGV. The CDR3 runs 16 residues. Written as DNA, the CDR3 is TGTGCCAGCAGGAAGGGGGCAGGACAGAGGTTATACGAGCAGTACTTC. Its protein product is CASRKGAGQRLYEQYF.

This clone was seen once. V gene TRBV6-5 combines with J gene TRBJ2-2; D is possibly TRBD2 (5 bases). CDR3 size: 16 residues. V was cut by 0 bases and J by 5 bases, with 13 bases left in between. Germline lookup yields CDR1 MNHEY and CDR2 SVGAGI. The CDR3 bases are TGTGCCAGCAGTTACTCGTACGGGGTGATTACCGGGGAGCTGTTTTTT. Protein sequence: CASSYSYGVITGELFF.